One sample yielded the 10 T cell receptor beta chains listed below, sequenced in a study of blood T cells in healthy people across ages. Together with a sample-barcoded 5' primer, a J-beta primer mix was included in a second PCR lasting about 7 to 11 cycles. In TCRdb, the 5' RACE reads were re-called with MiXCR into one record per CDR3 protein. The sample lists some 780,000 distinct CDR3 sequences; about 56% were seen once. The sequencing sample was made of blood. The receptors stem from a man aged 35 to 55 in good health.

This clonotype appeared many times. The V and J genes are TRBV7-2 and TRBJ2-3, with no clear D. V lost 5 bases and J 2 bases, leaving 8 bases between the germline ends. The CDR3 consists of 13 residues. CDR1 SGHTA and CDR2 FQGNSA come from the germline V gene. The CDR3 sequence: CASSASSTDTQYF. In nucleotides, the CDR3 is TGTGCCAGCAGCGCAAGCTCCACAGATACGCAGTATTTT.

The V and J genes are TRBV28 and TRBJ1-2; D possibly corresponds to TRBD1 (5 bases). The V gene's germline CDR1 is MDHEN and CDR2 SYDVKM. CDR3 size: 16 residues. V was shortened by 7 bases and J by 5 bases, with 23 bases between the two germline ends. CDR3 sequence (DNA): TGTGCCAGCATCTCCCGGGGGGACCCGGCCCATTATGGCTACACCTTC. This encodes CASISRGDPAHYGYTF.

The chain has TRBV3-1 and TRBJ2-1; 9 bases match TRBD1. Losses at the gene ends were 4 bases for V and 9 bases for J; bases not matched to a gene: 13. Germline V gene data show CDR1 as LGHDT and CDR2 as YNNKEL (reference sequence). This CDR3 contains 16 residues. The CDR3 region is CASSPMGQGNSGEQFF. DNA of the CDR3: TGTGCCAGCAGCCCTATGGGACAGGGAAACTCGGGTGAGCAGTTCTTC.

As concerns this clonotype: A junction boundary mismatches the germline segment, possibly from a read error. This chain uses TRBV11-2 with TRBJ2-1; 11 bases agree with TRBD2. The CDR3 consists of 16 residues. Germline V CDR1 and CDR2: SGHAT, FQNNGV. The DNA of the CDR3 is TGTGCCCGCAGCAGTTTAGCGGGGGGGAGGGTCGATGAGCAGTTCTTC. Its protein is CARSSLAGGRVDEQFF.

This chain joins TRBV12-3 or TRBV12-4 and TRBJ2-1, with 14 bases matching TRBD2. This CDR3 spans 16 amino acids. With 6 bases clipped from V and 13 bases from J, the junction kept 14 bases outside the gene matches. Here the CDR3 reads CASSLTSGGALETQFF. CDR3 DNA: TGTGCCAGCAGCCTGACTAGCGGGGGGGCCTTAGAGACCCAGTTCTTC.

The rearrangement links TRBV4-3 to TRBJ1-5; no reliable D call. The V end lost 1 base, the J end lost 4 bases, and 14 bases lay between the germline ends. Germline CDR1 and CDR2: LGHNA and YSLEER. The CDR3 covers 16 residues. DNA of the CDR3: TGCGCCAGCAGCCAAGCGCTAGGACTGTATAATCAGCCCCAGCATTTT. Translating gives CASSQALGLYNQPQHF.

The J gene is TRBJ2-7, the V gene TRBV27, with D perhaps matching TRBD1 (6 bases). Germline lookup yields CDR1 MNHEY and CDR2 SMNVEV (reference sequence). V was clipped by 6 bases and J by 2 bases, with 17 bases between them. This CDR3 is built from 15 residues. The CDR3 bases are TGTGCCAGCAGGACTGAGGGGGAGATCCCCTACGAGCAGTACTTC. Amino acids: CASRTEGEIPYEQYF.

The chain uses TRBV10-3 and TRBJ2-7, with 10 bases identical to TRBD2. Unmatched junction bases numbered 6, after V lost 10 bases and J lost 3 bases. CDR1 is ENHRY, CDR2 SYGVKD, per germline. The CDR3 is 13 amino acids. The CDR3 loop reads CATGTSGVYEQYF. CDR3 DNA: TGTGCCACCGGTACTAGCGGGGTCTACGAGCAGTACTTC.

In its sample, this clonotype was seen many times. The chain couples TRBV20-1 to TRBJ2-7; 9 positions agree with TRBD1. Germline CDR1 and CDR2: DFQATT and SNEGSKA (reference sequence). CDR3 length: 14 amino acids. After removal of 0 bases from V and 3 bases from J, the junction contained 3 bases not matched to a gene. CDR3 region: CSAREGQGFYEQYF. CDR3 nucleotide sequence: TGCAGTGCTAGAGAGGGACAGGGCTTCTACGAGCAGTACTTC.

The chain links TRBV2 to TRBJ2-7; D possibly corresponds to TRBD1 (5 bases). The CDR3 loop spans 13 amino acids. V lost 9 bases and J 0 bases, leaving 12 bases between the germline ends. The germline CDR1 and CDR2 sequences are SNHLY and FYNNEI. CDR3 bases: TGTGCCAGGACCAGGACAAGCTCCTACGAGCAGTACTTC. It encodes CARTRTSSYEQYF.